This TCR beta chain was captured by sequencing in a study of beta chain features in type 1 diabetes. Blood was drawn once from each donor into heparinised tubes. The draws averaged about 120 mL. Naive, central memory, regulatory and stem cell-like memory cells within the CD4+ compartment were sorted using CD45RO/CCR7/CD25/CD127/CD95/CD27. V lost 4 bases and J 2 bases, leaving 14 bases between the germline ends. The CDR3 runs 15 residues. Germline assignment: CDR1 SEHNR and CDR2 FQNEAQ (reference sequence). This clone was picked up a small number of times. Its antigen is undetermined. The study reverse transcribed the entire isolated RNA, so it sequenced expressed TCRB transcripts. Measured with immunoSEQ multiplex PCR; TCRdb has only the in-frame clones, and not every one. Altogether around 430,000 clones are present, approximately 31% being singletons, with the ten largest covering 0.05% to 0.065%.

Study conclusions and caveats: Reduced insertions and increased deletions marked VDJ junctions in type 1 diabetes patients. No resolution was reached here on whether HLA type influences TCRB rearrangement.

Source material: naive CD4+ T cells from blood. The chain links TRBV7-9 to TRBJ2-5, with D perhaps given as TRBD1 or TRBD2 (5 bases each). This receptor was identified in a man between 18 and 29 years old in good health. The CDR3 DNA reads as TGTGCCAGCAGCTACCGGGACGGATCTCAAGAGACCCAGTACTTC. This codes for CASSYRDGSQETQYF. Based on the CDR3 plus reference TRBV7-9 and TRBJ2-5, the full variable domain is DTGVSQNPRHKITKRGQNVTFRCDPISEHNRLYWYRQTLGQGPEFLTYFQNEAQLEKSRLLSDRFSAERPKGSFSTLEIQRTEQGDSAMYLCASSYRDGSQETQYFGPGTRLLVL.